These 7 T cell receptor beta chains came from one sample sequenced in a study of blood T cell repertoires in COVID-19. The assay was immunoSEQ multiplex PCR, and TCRdb's table has in-frame clones only and misses some. The table shows about 270,000 clones, with 85% to 95% occurring only once. The specimen sequenced was PBMCs or T cells enriched from blood (not recorded which). The receptor source for this set is a man aged 40-50 years who had been exposed to COVID-19.

V gene TRBV19 combines with J gene TRBJ1-1; possibly TRBD1 for D (6 bases). The V end lost 6 bases, the J end lost 7 bases, and 12 bases lay between the germline ends. Germline loops: CDR1 LNHDA, CDR2 SQIVND (reference sequence). CDR3 length: 12 amino acids. The CDR3: CASSRGGYEAFF. Written as DNA, the CDR3 is TGTGCCAGTAGCCGGGGGGGCTATGAAGCTTTCTTT.

This chain links TRBV9 with TRBJ2-2, with 8 bases lining up with TRBD2. Per the germline V gene, CDR1 is SGDLS and CDR2 is YYNGEE. This CDR3 is 17 amino acids long. Losses at the gene ends were 0 bases for V and 2 bases for J; bases not matched to a gene: 6. The CDR3 spells CASSVGGSGANTGELFF. In nucleotides, the CDR3 is TGTGCCAGCAGCGTAGGGGGTAGCGGGGCTAACACCGGGGAGCTGTTTTTT.

The V and J genes are TRBV30 and TRBJ2-7, with 7 bases fitting TRBD1. Germline loops: CDR1 GTSNPN, CDR2 SVGIG (reference sequence). The CDR3 has 15 amino acids. The V segment lost 3 bases and the J segment 1 base; nucleotides outside the gene matches: 9. CDR3 region: CAWRVTTGSSYEQYF. The CDR3 DNA reads as TGTGCCTGGAGGGTGACGACAGGGAGTTCCTACGAGCAGTACTTC.

The chain uses TRBV5-1 and TRBJ2-5; the match to TRBD2 covers 11 bases. This CDR3 contains 18 residues. V was pared by 0 bases and J by 5 bases, with 12 bases of the junction left unmatched. CDR1 and CDR2 from the germline V gene are SGHRS and YFSETQ. The CDR3 reads CASSLAKIAGGPWETQYF. CDR3 bases: TGCGCCAGCAGCTTGGCCAAGATAGCGGGAGGGCCGTGGGAGACCCAGTACTTC. The complete variable domain, with remaining parts taken from reference TRBV5-1 and TRBJ2-5, reads KAGVTQTPRYLIKTRGQQVTLSCSPISGHRSVSWYQQTPGQGLQFLFEYFSETQRNKGNFPGRFSGRQFSNSRSEMNVSTLELGDSALYLCASSLAKIAGGPWETQYFGPGTRLLVL.

This chain connects TRBV21-1 to TRBJ2-7; TRBD2, as called in the table, went unchecked against the DNA. TRBV21-1 is deemed a pseudogene. The CDR3 consists of 16 residues. The CDR3 region is CASSKRLAAISYEQYF. In nucleotides, the CDR3 is TGTGCCAGCAGCAAAAGACTAGCGGCTATCTCCTACGAGCAGTACTTC.

This clone was recorded a few times. This chain joins TRBV5-1 and TRBJ1-1; unclear D gene. The germline V gene has CDR1 SGHRS and CDR2 YFSETQ. This CDR3 comprises 12 residues. Trimming removed 3 bases at V and 3 bases at J, with 6 bases between. Written as DNA, the CDR3 is TGCGCCAGCAGCTCGGACTACACTGAAGCTTTCTTT. Amino acid sequence: CASSSDYTEAFF.

The gene calls are TRBV5-8 and TRBJ1-1; 8 bases are shared with TRBD1. The V gene end was trimmed by 4 bases and the J gene end by 6 bases; junction bases not matched to a gene: 11. The CDR3 length is 15 residues. CDR1 and CDR2 from the germline V gene are SGHTS and YDEGEE. CDR3 coding DNA: TGTGCCAGCAGCAGAGGTAGGACAGGGTCAGCTGAAGCTTTCTTT. Translation gives CASSRGRTGSAEAFF.